This T cell receptor (beta chain) was sequenced for a study of CD8+CD57+ T cells in acquired aplastic anemia. Overall study: Sorted CD4+ plus CD8+ cells gave DNA averaging about 3.2 ug. Healthy donors gave 11 million or so reads on average for CD4+ cells. Notes on the study in general: Between patients and controls, around 31 CD8+ CDR3 sequences were found in common.

Genomic DNA served as template for TCR beta VDJ and CDR3 profiling. TCRdb reanalysed the reads using MiXCR and keeps one entry per CDR3 protein. The table lists about 210,000 distinct CDR3 sequences, over 55% of them singletons. This clonotype occurred many times. Its antigen is not identified. Material for sequencing was sorted CD4+, CD8+, or CD8+CD57+ T cells (not recorded which) from PBMCs. This clonotype was obtained from a human donor in good health.

CDR3 in amino acids: CASTQTADNSPLHF. The CDR3 DNA sequence: TGTGCCAGCACCCAGACAGCGGATAATTCACCCCTCCACTTT. This rearrangement joins TRBV6-5 to TRBJ1-6, with D tentatively TRBD1 (5 bases). Trimming left V 7 bases short and J 5 bases short, with 12 bases between. The CDR3 has 14 amino acids. The germline gives CDR1 MNHEY, CDR2 SVGAGI.